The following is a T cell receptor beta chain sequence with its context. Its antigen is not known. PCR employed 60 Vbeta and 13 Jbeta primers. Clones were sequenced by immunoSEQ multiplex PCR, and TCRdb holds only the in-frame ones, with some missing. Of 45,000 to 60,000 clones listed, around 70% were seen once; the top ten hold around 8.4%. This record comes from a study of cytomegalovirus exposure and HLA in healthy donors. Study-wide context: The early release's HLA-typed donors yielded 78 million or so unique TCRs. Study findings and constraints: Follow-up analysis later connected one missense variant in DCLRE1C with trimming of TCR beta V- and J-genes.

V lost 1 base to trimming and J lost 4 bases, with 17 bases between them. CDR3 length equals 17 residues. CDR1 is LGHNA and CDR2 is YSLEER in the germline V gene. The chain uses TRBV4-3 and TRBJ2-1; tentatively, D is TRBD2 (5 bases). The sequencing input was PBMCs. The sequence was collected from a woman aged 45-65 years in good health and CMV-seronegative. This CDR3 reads CASSQVVDTTGYNEQFF. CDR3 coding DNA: TGCGCCAGCAGCCAAGTGGTGGATACGACGGGATACAATGAGCAGTTCTTC.